Listed below are T cell receptor beta chains from one sample, sequenced in a study of T cell repertoires in cytomegalovirus infection. TCRdb re-derived calls from the reads in MiXCR, one entry per CDR3 protein. The sample carries 150,000 to 200,000 distinct CDR3 sequences, roughly 27% recorded once. The sample taken for sequencing was PBMCs. These receptors came from a human donor in good health (CMV status not recorded). Some clones in this sample may be carry-over from other donors' samples. Both conserved end residues are part of each CDR3. Fields, in order: CDR3 length, J gene, V gene, clone size, D gene, CDR3 DNA, CDR3 protein. A D gene is named only where the DNA matches it firmly. Only some rows state a clone size, as once, few, many or a class for expanded clones.

>16|TRBJ2-1|TRBV12-5|NA|TRBD1
TGTGCTAGTGGCAGGCTTCGGGACAGGGGGGACAATGAGCAGTTCTTC
CASGRLRDRGDNEQFF
>14|TRBJ1-5|TRBV18|NA|NA
TGTGCCAGCTCCGGTTTTAGGAGCAATCAGCCCCAGCATTTT
CASSGFRSNQPQHF
>15|TRBJ1-4|TRBV7-2|NA|NA
TGTGCCAGCAGCCCCTCGGCCTGGCAATACGAAAAACTGTTTTTT
CASSPSAWQYEKLFF
>13|TRBJ2-6|TRBV7-3|NA|NA
TGTGCCAGCAGCCCGGGCCCAGGGGACGTCCTGACTTTC
CASSPGPGDVLTF
>15|TRBJ2-7|TRBV4-1|NA|NA
TGCGCCAGCAGCCAAGATAGACAGAGTGGCTACGAGCAGTACTTC
CASSQDRQSGYEQYF
>13|TRBJ2-3|TRBV20-1|NA|NA
TGCAGTGCTAGGGAGGTTAGCACAGATACGCAGTATTTT
CSAREVSTDTQYF
>14|TRBJ2-7|TRBV6-6|few|NA
TGTGCCAGCAGCCTTCCGGGGGGCGCGTACGAGCAGTACTTC
CASSLPGGAYEQYF
>15|TRBJ2-3|TRBV28|few|TRBD1
TGTGCCAGCAGTTCTCCGACAGGGCCTGGGGATACGCAGTATTTT
CASSSPTGPGDTQYF
>13|TRBJ1-2|TRBV20-1|few|NA
TGCAGTGCCCCCGAGGCGGGAAACTATGGCTACACCTTC
CSAPEAGNYGYTF
>13|TRBJ1-2|TRBV29-1|NA|NA
TGCAGCGTGGAGGGTGGAGGGAACTATGGCTACACCTTC
CSVEGGGNYGYTF
>8|TRBJ2-1|TRBV5-4|few|NA
TGTGCCAGGAAAGAGCAGTTCTTC
CARKEQFF
>12|TRBJ1-2|TRBV7-8|NA|NA
TGTGCCAGCAGCTCACCCGAGGGTGGCTACACCTTC
CASSSPEGGYTF
>16|TRBJ2-3|TRBV11-2|few|TRBD2
TGTGCCAGCAGCCTCCAAAGCGGGGGGCGCACAGATACGCAGTATTTT
CASSLQSGGRTDTQYF
>13|TRBJ2-7|TRBV12-3/TRBV12-4|few|NA
TGTGCCAGCCAAGCACAGGCCCTCGGGGAGCAGTACTTC
CASQAQALGEQYF
>15|TRBJ2-5|TRBV7-8|few|NA
TGTGCCAGCAGCTTAGGGCCGGGTGGTGGAGAGACCCAGTACTTC
CASSLGPGGGETQYF
>13|TRBJ1-2|TRBV19|NA|TRBD1
TGTGCCAGTAGGAGGGGGCTCGACTATGGCTACACCTTC
CASRRGLDYGYTF
>16|TRBJ2-2|TRBV7-2|many|NA
TGTGCCAGCAGCTTAATTGGACTACTTAAGGACGGGGAGCTGTTTTTT
CASSLIGLLKDGELFF
>13|TRBJ1-4|TRBV7-2|few|NA
TGTGCCAGCAGCTGGACAGTTCATGAAAAACTGTTTTTT
CASSWTVHEKLFF
>15|TRBJ1-1|TRBV6-6|NA|TRBD1
TGTGCCAGCAGTTATCGGGGGACAGCGAACACTGAAGCTTTCTTT
CASSYRGTANTEAFF
>14|TRBJ1-1|TRBV6-1|few|TRBD1
TGTGCCAGCAGTGAGACAGGGATGGTCACTGAAGCTTTCTTT
CASSETGMVTEAFF
>14|TRBJ1-2|TRBV19|NA|NA
TGTGCCAGTAGCCAAGAGGCAGGGACGCATGGCTACACCTTC
CASSQEAGTHGYTF
>15|TRBJ2-5|TRBV11-2|few|TRBD1
TGTGCCAGCAGCTTAGGTGCAGGGGGCGTAGAGACCCAGTACTTC
CASSLGAGGVETQYF
>18|TRBJ2-2|TRBV7-8|few|TRBD1
TGTGCCAGCAGCCCTCTTCCCGGACAGGGGGCGAACACCGGGGAGCTGTTTTTT
CASSPLPGQGANTGELFF
>12|TRBJ2-1|TRBV2|many|TRBD1
TGTGCCAGCTCACAGGGGGACAATGAGCAGTTCTTC
CASSQGDNEQFF
>14|TRBJ2-1|TRBV10-3|NA|TRBD1
TGTGCCATCAGGACAGGGGGCGAAGTGGATGAGCAGTTCTTC
CAIRTGGEVDEQFF
>15|TRBJ1-6|TRBV7-2|many|NA
TGTGCCAGCAGCTTAGATCATGGCAGCGAAACACCCCTCCACTTT
CASSLDHGSETPLHF
>13|TRBJ1-1|TRBV19|few|NA
TGTGCCAGTAGTGCCCAGAGGAACACTGAAGCTTTCTTT
CASSAQRNTEAFF
>14|TRBJ2-7|TRBV10-3|NA|TRBD1
TGTGCCATCAGTGGGACGACAGGGGGGTACGAGCAGTACTTC
CAISGTTGGYEQYF
>14|TRBJ1-1|TRBV7-9|many|NA
TGTGCCAGCAGCTTGGAAAGAGGACTTGAAAAAGCTTTCTTT
CASSLERGLEKAFF
>16|TRBJ2-3|TRBV4-3|few|NA
TGCGCCAGCAGCCAGGCCGGGACGTTCGGCACAGATACGCAGTATTTT
CASSQAGTFGTDTQYF
>15|TRBJ1-5|TRBV5-5|few|NA
TGTGCCAGCAGCTTGGGGCGCTTCACCAATCAGCCCCAGCATTTT
CASSLGRFTNQPQHF
>12|TRBJ2-7|TRBV28|few|NA
TGTGCCAGCAGTTTATCGGTAGGCGAGCAGTACTTC
CASSLSVGEQYF
>16|TRBJ1-5|TRBV7-2|few|NA
TGTGCCAGCAGCTTCCACCAAGGCGGCCTACCTCAGCCCCAGCATTTT
CASSFHQGGLPQPQHF
>13|TRBJ1-5|TRBV4-1|few|NA
TGCGCCAGCAGCCAAACAGAAAATCAGCCCCAGCATTTT
CASSQTENQPQHF
>16|TRBJ1-2|TRBV6-4|many|NA
TGTGCCAGCAGCAGTGGTCCAGGGCCTGCCTCAATGGGCTACACCTTC
CASSSGPGPASMGYTF
>13|TRBJ1-1|TRBV6-2/TRBV6-3|many|NA
TGTGCCAGCAGCCAGGGATTGAACACTGAAGCTTTCTTT
CASSQGLNTEAFF
>13|TRBJ1-2|TRBV12-5|few|NA
TGTGCTAGTGGCCCACCTCAGAACTATGGCTACACCTTC
CASGPPQNYGYTF
>15|TRBJ2-5|TRBV7-2|few|NA
TGTGCCAGCAGCCGTGCTAGGAGGTATCAAGAGACCCAGTACTTC
CASSRARRYQETQYF
>14|TRBJ1-5|TRBV7-2|many|TRBD1
TGTGCCAGCAGCTCCACGACAGGGAATCAGCCCCAGCATTTT
CASSSTTGNQPQHF
>15|TRBJ2-2|TRBV7-6|NA|NA
TGTGCCAGCAGCCCCCCGCTTTGGGACACCGGGGAGCTGTTTTTT
CASSPPLWDTGELFF
>11|TRBJ1-4|TRBV30|NA|NA
TGTGCCTACTGGACGGATGAAAACCTGTTTTTT
CAYWTDENLFF
>14|TRBJ1-2|TRBV20-1|few|TRBD1
TGCAGTGCTTTCTCCGGGACAGGGGGCTATGGCTACACCTTC
CSAFSGTGGYGYTF
>13|TRBJ2-7|TRBV20-1|few|NA
TGCAGTGCTTTCGGGGACACCCACTACGAGCAGTACTTC
CSAFGDTHYEQYF
>15|TRBJ1-4|TRBV7-2|many|NA
TGTGCCAGCAGCTTAGTGGGGGAAACTAATGAAAAACTGTTTTTT
CASSLVGETNEKLFF
>12|TRBJ1-1|TRBV7-2|NA|NA
TGTGCCAGCAGCTTAGGAACAGGGAGGACTTTCTTT
CASSLGTGRTFF
>13|TRBJ1-1|TRBV14|NA|NA
TGTGCCAGCAGCCCCCGGACCCCCGGGAAAGCTTTCTTT
CASSPRTPGKAFF
>14|TRBJ2-5|TRBV11-2|few|NA
TGTGCCAGCAGCTCCCCGACACAAAAAGAGACCCAGTACTTC
CASSSPTQKETQYF
>15|TRBJ2-5|TRBV7-3|NA|TRBD2
TGTGCCAGCAGCTTGGGCGGGGGAGATGAAGAGACCCAGTACTTC
CASSLGGGDEETQYF
>15|TRBJ2-1|TRBV7-2|few|NA
TGTGCCAGCAGCTTAGGGCAGGGTGCCTACAATGAGCAGTTCTTC
CASSLGQGAYNEQFF
>15|TRBJ1-1|TRBV5-6|NA|NA
TGTGCCAGCAGCTTGGCCCAACAGGGTTTCTCTGAAGCTTTCTTT
CASSLAQQGFSEAFF
>13|TRBJ1-1|TRBV19|NA|NA
TGTGCCAGTTCAGGGGCGATGAACACTGAAGCTTTCTTT
CASSGAMNTEAFF